The source of this T cell receptor (beta chain) is a study of monozygotic twins with inflammatory bowel disease. TCRdb reworked the 5' RACE reads into one entry per CDR3 protein, no DNA. Its table lists some 450,000 distinct CDR3 sequences. This CDR3 comprises 13 residues. Germline V gene lookup returns CDR1 SGHTA and CDR2 FQGNSA. The chain combines TRBV7-2 with TRBJ2-1. Specimen: blood. This TCR was recovered from a human donor with ulcerative colitis or Crohn's disease, or a healthy co-twin of an affected twin (not recorded which). This chain's CDR3 is CASSSFSYNEQFF.